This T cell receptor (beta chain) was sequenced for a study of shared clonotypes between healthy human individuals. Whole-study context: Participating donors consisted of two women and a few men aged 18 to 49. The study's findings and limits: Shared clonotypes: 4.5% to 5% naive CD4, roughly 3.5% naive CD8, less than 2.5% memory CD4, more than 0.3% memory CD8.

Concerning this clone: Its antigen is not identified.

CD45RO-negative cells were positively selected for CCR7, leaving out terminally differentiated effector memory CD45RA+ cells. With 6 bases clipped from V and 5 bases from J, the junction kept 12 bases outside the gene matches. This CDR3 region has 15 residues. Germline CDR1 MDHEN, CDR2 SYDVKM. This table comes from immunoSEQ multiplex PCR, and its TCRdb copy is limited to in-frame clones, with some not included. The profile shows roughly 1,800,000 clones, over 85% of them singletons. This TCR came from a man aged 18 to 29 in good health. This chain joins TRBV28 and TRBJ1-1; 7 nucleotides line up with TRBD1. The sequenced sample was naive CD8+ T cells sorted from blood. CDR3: CASSLYTGVWTEAFF. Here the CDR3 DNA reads TGTGCCAGCAGCCTGTATACAGGGGTTTGGACTGAAGCTTTCTTT.